Presented here are 29 T cell receptor beta chains from one specimen sequenced in a study of T cell responses to AZD1222 COVID-19 vaccine. Profiling relied on immunoSEQ multiplex PCR, and the TCRdb table lists in-frame clones only, not all of them. The table lists around 160,000 clones, around 92% of them singletons. Material: peripheral blood, obtained 28 days after the second AZD1222 dose. These TCRs come from an adult who received the AZD1222 COVID-19 vaccine.

The chain recombines TRBV6-4 with TRBJ1-2; 11 bases are shared with TRBD1. This CDR3 has 15 amino acids. Losses at the gene ends were 2 bases for V and 4 bases for J; bases not matched to a gene: 3. Germline V CDR1 and CDR2: MRHNA, SNTAGT. The CDR3 DNA is TGTGCCAGCAGTGACACCGGGACAGGGGGCTATGGCTACACCTTC. It codes for CASSDTGTGGYGYTF.

This clone was detected once. This sequence joins TRBV27 and TRBJ1-2, with 9 nucleotides matching TRBD1. Germline CDR1 MNHEY, CDR2 SMNVEV (reference sequence). V was clipped by 4 bases and J by 2 bases; unmatched bases: 2. CDR3 size: 14 residues. The CDR3 is CASSSGQGNYGYTF. DNA for the CDR3: TGTGCCAGCAGTTCCGGACAGGGGAACTATGGCTACACCTTC.

This clone has just one count. The chain couples TRBV18 to TRBJ2-5; D gene uncertain. The CDR3 loop spans 12 amino acids. V was trimmed by 3 bases and J by 4 bases, leaving 6 bases between them. Germline V gene data show CDR1 as KGHSH and CDR2 as LQKENI. The CDR3 region has the DNA TGTGCCAGCTCACCCTCGGGAGAGACCCAGTACTTC. It is translated as CASSPSGETQYF.

As concerns this clone: This same CDR3 is encoded by further DNA sequences in the sample. The V gene is TRBV28, the J gene TRBJ2-6; 7 nucleotides agree with TRBD2. Looked up from germline, CDR1 is MDHEN and CDR2 is SYDVKM. V was clipped by 6 bases and J by 0 bases; unmatched bases: 2. CDR3 length: 15 residues. The CDR3, as DNA: TGTGCCAGCAGCCCGGGGGGCTCTGGGGCCAACGTCCTGACTTTC. Encoded protein: CASSPGGSGANVLTF.

The chain has TRBV4-2 and TRBJ2-2, with 9 bases that match TRBD1. V was pared by 0 bases and J by 3 bases, with 8 bases of the junction left unmatched. The V gene's germline CDR1 is LGHNA and CDR2 YNFKEQ. The CDR3 is made up of 18 amino acids. The CDR3 DNA follows: TGTGCCAGCAGCCAAGAGGTCGAAGGACAGGGGCACACCGGGGAGCTGTTTTTT. Its translation is CASSQEVEGQGHTGELFF.

The rearrangement joins TRBV6-2 or TRBV6-3 to TRBJ2-7; unclear D gene. CDR1 MNHEY and CDR2 SVGEGT come from the germline V gene. Trimming removed 0 bases from V and 6 bases from J, with 12 bases in between. The CDR3 runs to 14 residues. CDR3 in amino acids: CASSYSTSPGEQYF. The CDR3 DNA follows: TGTGCCAGCAGTTACTCGACCAGCCCCGGCGAGCAGTACTTC.

The J gene is TRBJ2-7, the V gene TRBV9; the match to TRBD2 covers 7 bases. The trim removed 0 bases at V and 2 bases at J, leaving 8 bases unmatched. Per germline, CDR1 SGDLS and CDR2 YYNGEE. CDR3 length equals 16 residues. CDR3 sequence (DNA): TGTGCCAGCAGCGTAGGCGTAGCTAGCGGAACCTACGAGCAGTACTTC. As protein: CASSVGVASGTYEQYF.

Only one count was recorded for this clone. V gene TRBV30 combines with J gene TRBJ2-2; 9 nucleotides align to TRBD2. The V segment lost 3 bases and the J segment 4 bases; nucleotides outside the gene matches: 9. There are 16 residues in the CDR3. Germline-derived CDR1 and CDR2 are GTSNPN and SVGIG (reference sequence). The DNA for the CDR3 is TGTGCCTGGAGGGTCGGAGCGGGGGGTAGCACCGGGGAGCTGTTTTTT. Translation gives CAWRVGAGGSTGELFF. Combining the CDR3 with reference TRBV30 and TRBJ2-2 gives the whole variable domain SQTIHQWPATLVQPVGSPLSLECTVEGTSNPNLYWYRQAAGRGLQLLFYSVGIGQISSEVPQNLSASRPQDRQFILSSKKLLLSDSGFYLCAWRVGAGGSTGELFFGEGSRLTVL.

This clone showed up just a few times. The J gene is TRBJ2-3, the V gene TRBV4-1, with D hard to call. CDR3 size: 11 residues. V was trimmed by 3 bases and J by 2 bases, leaving 0 bases between them. Per the germline V gene, CDR1 is MGHRA and CDR2 is YSYEKL. This CDR3 is CASSHTDTQYF. The CDR3 DNA is TGCGCCAGCAGCCACACAGATACGCAGTATTTT.

The chain employs TRBV25-1 and TRBJ1-2, with D unclear. V was clipped by 1 base and J by 8 bases, with 5 bases between them. The germline V gene has CDR1 MGHDK and CDR2 SYGVNS. This CDR3 comprises 11 residues. CDR3 sequence (DNA): TGTGCCAGCAGTGAATCGAGGGGCTACACCTTC. Encoded protein: CASSESRGYTF.

The rearrangement uses TRBV24-1 and TRBJ2-5, with 8 bases matching TRBD1. After removal of 3 bases from V and 5 bases from J, the junction contained 10 bases not matched to a gene. The CDR3 extends over 16 amino acids. Per the germline V gene, CDR1 is KGHDR and CDR2 is SFDVKD. DNA for the CDR3: TGTGCCACCAGTGATAAAGGACAGGGAGGAGGGGAGACCCAGTACTTC. Protein product: CATSDKGQGGGETQYF.

The chain carries TRBV4-1 and TRBJ2-2; 10 bases are a match to TRBD2. The CDR3 runs 17 residues. Germline values: CDR1 MGHRA, CDR2 YSYEKL. J was trimmed by 4 bases and V by 1 base; bases with no gene match: 6. The CDR3 DNA follows: TGCGCCAGCAGCCAAGTATCAGCGGGGGGGCCCACCGGGGAGCTGTTTTTT. Translated: CASSQVSAGGPTGELFF.

J is TRBJ1-1 and V is TRBV6-5; D remains unclear. V shed 0 bases and J shed 4 bases, with 6 bases lying between them. Germline V lookup: CDR1 MNHEY, CDR2 SVGAGI. This CDR3 region has 13 residues. The CDR3 region is CASSYSTSTEAFF. The CDR3 region has the DNA TGTGCCAGCAGTTACTCGACCAGCACTGAAGCTTTCTTT.

The rearrangement uses TRBV6-2 or TRBV6-3 and TRBJ2-1; the D is unclear. The germline V gene has CDR1 MNHEY and CDR2 SVGEGT. V dropped 2 bases and J dropped 5 bases, with 4 bases sitting between them. There are 12 residues in the CDR3. As DNA, the CDR3 is TGTGCCAGCAGTTACAATCACAATGAGCAGTTCTTC. Translating it yields CASSYNHNEQFF.

The V call is TRBV6-2 or TRBV6-3, the J call TRBJ2-1; 8 bases map to TRBD2. V shed 5 bases, J shed 4 bases, and the junction held 4 bases outside the gene matches. Looked up from germline, CDR1 is MNHEY and CDR2 is SVGEGT. This CDR3 spans 14 amino acids. CDR3 region: CASSLSGAYNEQFF. The CDR3 nucleotides are TGTGCCAGCAGTCTTAGCGGGGCATACAATGAGCAGTTCTTC.

The chain couples TRBV4-1 to TRBJ2-3, with 8 bases aligning to TRBD1. V gave up 4 bases and J gave up 2 bases; unmatched junction bases: 8. The CDR3 has 16 amino acids. Germline V gene data show CDR1 as MGHRA and CDR2 as YSYEKL. For the CDR3, the DNA is TGCGCCAGCAGCCTACTGACAGGGGAGGCCACAGATACGCAGTATTTT. This encodes CASSLLTGEATDTQYF.

V and J are TRBV3-1 (or the pseudogene TRBV3-2) and TRBJ2-3; D may be TRBD1 (5 bases). Per germline, CDR1 LGHDT and CDR2 YNNKEL (reference sequence). This CDR3 is built from 15 residues. The germline V and J ends were trimmed by 1 base and 6 bases, with 14 bases remaining between them. The chain's CDR3 is CASSQVAGRADTQYF. CDR3 DNA sequence: TGTGCCAGCAGCCAAGTTGCCGGCAGGGCCGATACGCAGTATTTT.

The chain combines TRBV28 with TRBJ2-5; the match to TRBD2 covers 8 bases. The CDR3 is 14 residues long. From germline, CDR1 is MDHEN and CDR2 SYDVKM. Trimming at V came to 2 bases and at J to 4 bases, leaving 3 bases not matched to a gene. CDR3 in amino acids: CASSLGLAGETQYF. The DNA for the CDR3 is TGTGCCAGCAGTTTAGGGCTAGCGGGAGAGACCCAGTACTTC.

J is TRBJ1-1 and V is TRBV3-1 (or the pseudogene TRBV3-2), with D unresolved. Trimming left V 1 base short and J 4 bases short, with 7 bases between. CDR1 and CDR2 (germline): LGHDT, YNNKEL (reference sequence). This CDR3 spans 13 amino acids. The CDR3 spells CASSQVEGTEAFF. CDR3 nucleotides: TGTGCCAGCAGCCAAGTCGAGGGCACTGAAGCTTTCTTT.

The chain is built from TRBV11-2 and TRBJ2-7, with TRBD2 identical over 9 bases. V was clipped by 1 base and J by 3 bases; unmatched bases: 10. The CDR3 totals 17 residues. CDR1 is SGHAT and CDR2 is FQNNGV in the germline V gene. This CDR3 is CASSLGYGWREGYEQYF. In DNA form, the CDR3 reads TGTGCCAGCAGCTTAGGGTACGGTTGGCGGGAGGGCTACGAGCAGTACTTC.

This clone was seen only once. J is TRBJ1-3 and V is TRBV6-5; TRBD1 aligns across 9 bases. Trimming cost V 3 bases and J 4 bases; bases outside gene matches: 7. CDR3 length: 16 residues. Germline CDR1 reads MNHEY; CDR2 reads SVGAGI. The CDR3: CASSYWGQGAGNTIYF. The CDR3, as DNA: TGTGCCAGCAGTTATTGGGGACAGGGAGCCGGAAACACCATATATTTT.

The V call is TRBV6-6, the J call TRBJ2-7; 8 bases map to TRBD2. Germline values: CDR1 MNHNY, CDR2 SVGAGI (reference sequence). The J segment lost 2 bases and the V segment lost 3 bases, leaving 6 bases of the junction unmatched. The CDR3 has 15 residues. The DNA of the CDR3 is TGTGCCAGCAGTTATACGGGGGGGTCCCCCTACGAGCAGTACTTC. It encodes CASSYTGGSPYEQYF.

The rearrangement joins TRBV5-1 to TRBJ2-7, with TRBD1 matching 8 bases. In germline, CDR1 is SGHRS, CDR2 YFSETQ. Trimming at V came to 4 bases and at J to 0 bases, leaving 3 bases not matched to a gene. The CDR3 runs 14 residues. The CDR3 bases are TGCGCCAGCAGCCCGGGACAGGCCTCCTACGAGCAGTACTTC. It codes for CASSPGQASYEQYF. Based on the CDR3 plus reference TRBV5-1 and TRBJ2-7, the full variable domain is KAGVTQTPRYLIKTRGQQVTLSCSPISGHRSVSWYQQTPGQGLQFLFEYFSETQRNKGNFPGRFSGRQFSNSRSEMNVSTLELGDSALYLCASSPGQASYEQYFGPGTRLTVT.

This chain links TRBV15 with TRBJ1-4, with 10 bases fitting TRBD1. Germline V lookup: CDR1 LNHNV, CDR2 YYDKDF (reference sequence). The CDR3 sequence is 18 residues long. The ends lost 2 bases at V and 8 bases at J; junction bases unmatched: 14. The CDR3 nucleotides read TGTGCCACCAGCAGACCATCCCGGAGGACAGGGGGTGGGGAAAAACTGTTTTTT. This gives the protein CATSRPSRRTGGGEKLFF.

This chain uses TRBV19 with TRBJ2-7, with D tentatively TRBD1 (6 bases). With 3 bases removed from V and 3 bases from J, the gap between germline ends came to 15 bases. The CDR3 totals 15 residues. CDR1 and CDR2 (germline): LNHDA, SQIVND (reference sequence). CDR3 nucleotide sequence: TGTGCCAGTAGTATTGGGATAGGACAGATCTACGAGCAGTACTTC. Translated, it gives CASSIGIGQIYEQYF. Full variable domain (outside the CDR3, taken from reference TRBV19 and TRBJ2-7): DGGITQSPKYLFRKEGQNVTLSCEQNLNHDAMYWYRQDPGQGLRLIYYSQIVNDFQKGDIAEGYSVSREKKESFPLTVTSAQKNPTAFYLCASSIGIGQIYEQYFGPGTRLTVT.

V is TRBV6-2 or TRBV6-3 and J is TRBJ2-3; 7 nucleotides line up with TRBD1. Per germline, CDR1 MNHEY and CDR2 SVGEGT. The CDR3 sequence is 14 residues long. J lost 7 bases, V lost 4 bases, and 8 bases had no gene match. CDR3 sequence reads: CASSSPTRGHTQYF. Here the CDR3 DNA reads TGTGCCAGCAGTTCCCCAACTAGGGGGCATACGCAGTATTTT.

The J gene is TRBJ1-2, the V gene TRBV28; 7 bases line up with TRBD1. The trim removed 7 bases at V and 4 bases at J, leaving 12 bases unmatched. Germline CDR1 MDHEN, CDR2 SYDVKM. CDR3 length equals 15 residues. CDR3 region: CASTITGATTYGYTF. CDR3 coding DNA: TGTGCCAGCACTATCACAGGGGCTACTACCTATGGCTACACCTTC.

The V call is TRBV5-1, the J call TRBJ2-5; 9 bases fit TRBD1. CDR3 length equals 16 residues. J was trimmed by 1 base and V by 4 bases; bases with no gene match: 8. Germline V CDR1 and CDR2: SGHRS, YFSETQ. The CDR3 sequence is CASSGGTGTIQETQYF. Here the CDR3 DNA reads TGCGCCAGCAGCGGAGGGACAGGGACTATCCAAGAGACCCAGTACTTC.

The rearrangement links TRBV18 to TRBJ2-7; 10 nucleotides match TRBD1. CDR3 length: 15 residues. J lost 1 base, V lost 3 bases, and 3 bases had no gene match. Germline V CDR1 and CDR2: KGHSH, LQKENI. The CDR3, as DNA: TGTGCCAGCTCACCTTGGACAGGGGGATCCTACGAGCAGTACTTC. Encoded protein: CASSPWTGGSYEQYF.